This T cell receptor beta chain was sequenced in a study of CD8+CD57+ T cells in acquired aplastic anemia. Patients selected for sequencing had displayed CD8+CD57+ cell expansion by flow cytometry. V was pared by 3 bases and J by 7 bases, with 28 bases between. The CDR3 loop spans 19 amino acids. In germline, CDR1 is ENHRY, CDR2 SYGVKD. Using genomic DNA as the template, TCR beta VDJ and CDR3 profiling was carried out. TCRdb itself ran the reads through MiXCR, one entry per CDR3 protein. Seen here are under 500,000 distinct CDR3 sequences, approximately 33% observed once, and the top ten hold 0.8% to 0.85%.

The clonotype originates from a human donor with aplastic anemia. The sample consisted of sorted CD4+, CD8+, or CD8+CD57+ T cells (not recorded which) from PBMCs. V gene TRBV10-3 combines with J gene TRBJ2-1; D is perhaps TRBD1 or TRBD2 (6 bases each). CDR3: CAISDSWFYVGGARNEQFF. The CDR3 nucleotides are TGTGCCATCAGTGACTCTTGGTTTTATGTGGGGGGCGCGAGGAATGAGCAGTTCTTC.